This entry concerns a single TCR beta chain. Produced via immunoSEQ multiplex PCR; TCRdb's table is partial and in-frame only. The table records tens of thousands of clones, 90% of them present only once. This specimen comes from a study of T cell changes during pregnancy in multiple sclerosis. The germline CDR1 and CDR2 sequences are MNHEY and SMNVEV (reference sequence). The CDR3 runs to 16 residues. Trimming took 2 bases from V and 0 from J, leaving 13 bases between them. The sequencing used peripheral blood, collected after pregnancy. The V call is TRBV27, the J call TRBJ1-2; D possibly corresponds to TRBD1 (6 bases). The TCR was taken from a female donor in good health, enrolled as a control in a pregnancy study. The CDR3 nucleotides are TGTGCCAGCAGTTTAAAAGGGGGGGCTACTAACTATGGCTACACCTTC. It encodes CASSLKGGATNYGYTF.